This is a list of T cell receptor beta chains from one sample in a study of T cell responses to AZD1222 COVID-19 vaccine. Profiling relied on immunoSEQ multiplex PCR, and the TCRdb table lists in-frame clones only, not all of them. The table shows some 89,000 clones, with roughly nine tenths occurring only once. The sample in question was peripheral blood, obtained on day 0 of AZD1222 vaccination. The receptor source for this set is an adult in good health. CDR3s include the opening cysteine and the closing phenylalanine or tryptophan. Each record gives: clone size, V gene, J gene, D gene, CDR3 protein, CDR3 DNA. D genes are given only for firm matches. The size field is filled for only some rows; it gives once, few, many or a size class.

>-|TRBV10-2|TRBJ2-7|TRBD1
CASSESRTGEYEQYF
TGCGCCAGCAGTGAGTCCCGGACAGGGGAGTACGAGCAGTACTTC
>once|TRBV18|TRBJ1-3|-
CASSPPYLSSGNTIYF
TGTGCCAGCTCACCACCCTACTTAAGCTCTGGAAACACCATATATTTT
>-|TRBV12-3/TRBV12-4|TRBJ2-7|-
CASSFGRSYEQYF
TGTGCCAGCAGTTTCGGCCGCTCCTACGAGCAGTACTTC
>-|TRBV6-5|TRBJ2-7|TRBD1
CASRNRDRTLF
TGTGCCAGCAGGAACCGGGACAGGACTCTCTTC
>-|TRBV10-1|TRBJ2-2|-
CASKWTTGELFF
TGCGCCAGCAAGTGGACTACAGGGGAGCTGTTTTTT
>-|TRBV19|TRBJ1-5|-
CASSIKGEQPQHF
TGTGCCAGTAGTATAAAGGGAGAACAGCCCCAGCATTTT
>once|TRBV14|TRBJ2-3|-
CASSRSGGSVTDTQYF
TGTGCCAGCAGCCGCTCCGGGGGCTCGGTGACAGATACGCAGTATTTT
>-|TRBV11-3|TRBJ2-2|-
CASSPGAWLPDTGELFF
TGTGCCAGCAGCCCCGGGGCGTGGCTCCCCGACACCGGGGAGCTGTTTTTT
>-|TRBV19|TRBJ2-7|TRBD1
CASSRGLRQGVYEQYF
TGTGCCAGTAGTAGAGGATTACGACAGGGCGTCTACGAGCAGTACTTC
>-|TRBV10-1|TRBJ1-5|-
CASSRNSNQPQHF
TGCGCCAGCAGCAGGAATAGCAATCAGCCCCAGCATTTT
>-|TRBV14|TRBJ2-7|-
CVSGREVSEQYF
TGTGTCTCGGGAAGGGAAGTGAGCGAGCAGTACTTC
>-|TRBV14|TRBJ1-1|TRBD1
CASRFQGGTEAFF
TGTGCCAGCAGGTTCCAGGGGGGCACTGAAGCTTTCTTT
>-|TRBV19|TRBJ2-2|TRBD2
CASSGLAGVTGELFF
TGTGCCAGTAGCGGACTAGCGGGAGTGACCGGGGAGCTGTTTTTT
>-|TRBV5-1|TRBJ1-4|TRBD1
CASSPLGQGSEKLFF
TGCGCCAGCAGCCCCCTGGGACAGGGCAGCGAAAAACTGTTTTTT
>-|TRBV7-2|TRBJ1-1|-
CASSLAGGNTEAFF
TGTGCCAGCAGCTTAGCGGGGGGCAACACTGAAGCTTTCTTT
>-|TRBV5-3|TRBJ1-5|-
CARSPRAGQEYSNQPQHF
TGTGCCAGAAGTCCCAGGGCGGGACAAGAGTATAGCAATCAGCCCCAGCATTTT